Presented here are 9 T cell receptor beta chains from one specimen sequenced in a study of tissue T cells after allogeneic stem cell transplantation. The method was immunoSEQ multiplex PCR; TCRdb's version includes in-frame clones alone and lacks a portion of them. The sample contains about 3,500 clones, approximately 53% of which appear only once. Time point of the sample: mouse harvest day 14 after allogeneic transplant. Tail vein injection delivered 10^7 T-cell-depleted bone marrow cells and 10^6 splenic CD5+ T cells. The sample taken for sequencing was gut tissue. The receptor source for this set is a female BALB/c mouse given C57BL/6 T cells with graft-versus-host disease after an allogeneic hematopoietic cell transplant.

A remark on this clone: Gene and germline names: mouse. The CDR3 end is not reached by the read, which stops 1 residue before it; the germline J gene fills it in. The chain uses TRBV3 and TRBJ1-2, with a tentative D call TRBD1 (5 bases). Germline CDR1 and CDR2: SNHLY and FYNGKV (reference sequence). The V end was cut by 3 bases, the J end by 4 bases, with 12 bases between. This CDR3 is built from 14 residues. The chain's CDR3 is CASSFLGEGSDYTF. The CDR3 bases that were read are TGTGCCAGCAGCTTTCTAGGGGAGGGCTCCGACTACACC.

Concerning this clone: Gene labels here are mouse ones. With the read ending 1 residue before the CDR3 end, the germline J gene is used to fill in that end. The chain recombines TRBV26 with TRBJ2-4, with D perhaps TRBD2 (6 bases). Trimming removed 2 bases from V and 5 bases from J, with 11 bases in between. Germline V lookup: CDR1 KGHPV, CDR2 FQNQEV (reference sequence). The CDR3 has 14 amino acids. The CDR3 bases that were read are TGTGCCAGCAGTCTGGGGGGGAGGAGAAACACCTTGTAC. It codes for CASSLGGRRNTLY. The whole CDR3 reads CASSLGGRRNTLYF.

Of note for this clone: These gene names are mouse names. Coverage ceases 1 residue before the CDR3 finishes, and the germline J gene fills in the end. The chain couples TRBV26 to TRBJ1-1, with D uncertain. The CDR3 extends over 12 amino acids. Germline CDR1 is KGHPV and CDR2 is FQNQEV (reference sequence). Trimming removed 2 bases from V and 1 base from J, with 2 bases in between. CDR3 DNA (partial): TGTGCCAGCAGTCTGATAAACACAGAAGTCTTC. Its translation: CASSLINTEVF. The whole CDR3 protein reads CASSLINTEVFF.

In the case of this clone: The junction differs from germline at one of its ends, possibly a read error. Mouse names are used for the genes. The sequenced fragment ends 1 residue before the CDR3 boundary, so the rest is inferred from the germline J gene. The V gene is TRBV16, the J gene TRBJ1-2; D remains ambiguous. Germline V gene lookup returns CDR1 SGHSA and CDR2 FRNQAP. The CDR3 sequence is 15 residues long. The CDR3 bases that were read are TGTGCAAGCACCTTAGCTCGAGGCATAAACTCCGACTACACC. This translates into CASTLARGINSDYT. The CDR3 in its entirety is CASTLARGINSDYTF.

Concerning this clone itself: The gene symbols are mouse symbols. The read terminates 1 residue before the CDR3 end, so the remaining end is supplied by the germline J gene. The chain has TRBV31 and TRBJ1-2; possibly TRBD1 for D (5 bases). The germline V gene has CDR1 GKSSPN and CDR2 SITVG. This CDR3 has 14 residues. Trimming pared 0 bases from V and 5 bases from J, leaving 13 bases between. CDR3 loop: CAWSLAQGGSDYTF. Partial CDR3 DNA: TGTGCCTGGAGTCTAGCGCAGGGAGGGTCCGACTACACC.

About this clone itself: Genes here carry mouse names. The missing CDR3 end, 1 residue past where the read stops, is filled in from the germline J gene. The genes are TRBV23 and TRBJ1-6; TRBD1 was called by the table and not checked on the DNA. TRBJ1-6 is noted as an ORF with a role that remains uncertain. The CDR3 runs 14 residues. Germline V gene lookup returns CDR1 KGHTA and CDR2 FQNQQP. CDR3 DNA (partial): TGCTCCAGCAGGCCGGGACAGTCTAATTCGCCCCTCTAC. Residues: CSSRPGQSNSPLY. The CDR3 in its entirety is CSSRPGQSNSPLYF.

On this clone itself: A read error may produce the germline difference seen at one junction end. The gene names given are mouse names. The read terminates 1 residue ahead of where the CDR3 ends, so the germline J gene completes it. The J gene is TRBJ1-3, the V gene TRBV26; D not certain. This CDR3 is built from 14 residues. CDR1 and CDR2 (germline): KGHPV, FQNQEV (reference sequence). The CDR3 DNA, read in part, is TGTGCCAGCAGTCTGCAGAGTTCTGGAAGTACGCTCTAT. Translated, it gives CASSLQSSGSTLY. The whole CDR3 protein is CASSLQSSGSTLYF. Looking up the rest from reference TRBV26 and TRBJ1-3 gives the full variable domain: NSKVIQTPRYLVKGQGQKAKMRCIPEKGHPVVFWYQQNKNNEFKFLINFQNQEVLQQIDMTEKRFSAECPSNSPCSLEIQSSEAGDSALYLCASSLQSSGSTLYFGEGSRLIVV.

By proportion, this clone is medium-sized. The genes are named according to mouse. The sequence runs out 1 residue before the end of the CDR3; the remainder is reconstructed from the germline J gene. The gene calls are TRBV16 and TRBJ1-3; possibly TRBD1 for D (5 bases). Per germline, CDR1 SGHSA and CDR2 FRNQAP. The V end was cut by 3 bases, the J end by 3 bases, with 9 bases between. The CDR3 is 14 residues long. CDR3 protein: CASSFQGGGNTLYF. The covered CDR3 bases are TGTGCAAGCAGCTTCCAGGGAGGTGGAAATACGCTCTAT.

Comments on this clone: Gene names refer to mouse genes. The CDR3 extends 1 residue past the end of the read, so its final part is completed from the germline J gene. V is TRBV12-2 and J is TRBJ2-7; 8 bases agree with TRBD2. With 0 bases clipped from V and 3 bases from J, the junction kept 3 bases outside the gene matches. Germline V gene sequence: CDR1 SGHLS, CDR2 HYDKME. The length of the CDR3 is 14 residues. The DNA read from the CDR3 is TGTGCCAGCTCTCTCGAGTGGGGGGGCTATGAACAGTAC. Translated: CASSLEWGGYEQY. The CDR3 in full is CASSLEWGGYEQYF.